These T cell receptor beta chains were read from a single sample in a study of radiotherapy plus CTLA-4 blockade in lung cancer. TCRdb's copy holds only in-frame clones and misses some; the assay was immunoSEQ multiplex PCR. The sample has about 80,000 clones; 84% are singletons. Material: peripheral blood, obtained from a patient treated with radiotherapy plus ipilimumab. Source of these receptors: a human donor with non-small cell lung cancer who had stable disease on radiotherapy plus ipilimumab. Each CDR3 is given with its conserved first and last residue. D genes are given only for firm matches. The size field is filled for only some rows; it gives once, few, many or a size class.

. . TRBJ1-1 TRBV29-1 9 TGCAGCGTTGAGCCCACGGATTTCTTT CSVEPTDFF
. TRBD2 TRBJ2-7 TRBV29-1 15 TGCAGCGTTAACTCCGGGACTAGCGGGGGCTACGAGCAGTACTTC CSVNSGTSGGYEQYF
. . TRBJ1-5 TRBV6-6 15 TGTGCCAGCAGGGTCGACAGCTATAGCAATCAGCCCCAGCATTTT CASRVDSYSNQPQHF
. . TRBJ1-1 TRBV27 14 TGTGCCAGCAGTCTGCGGACGTATAACACTGAAGCTTTCTTT CASSLRTYNTEAFF
once TRBD2 TRBJ2-2 TRBV6-4 15 TGTGCCAGCAGTCCGGGACTAGCGTTAACCGGGGAGCTGTTTTTT CASSPGLALTGELFF
. TRBD1 TRBJ2-2 TRBV15 13 TGTGCCACCAGACGACAGGGGGCACGGGAGCTGTTTTTT CATRRQGARELFF
. TRBD1 TRBJ1-2 TRBV7-3 15 TGTGCCAGCAGCCCGAACGGACAGGGCCACTATGGCTACACCTTC CASSPNGQGHYGYTF
. . TRBJ2-3 TRBV6-1 15 TGTGCCAGCACTTCCTCACGGACGGCCACAGATACGCAGTATTTT CASTSSRTATDTQYF
few TRBD2 TRBJ2-7 TRBV6-1 17 TGTGCCAGCAGTGAAAGATCTAGCGGGAGTGGGTTCCACGAGCAGTACTTC CASSERSSGSGFHEQYF
. TRBD2 TRBJ2-3 TRBV5-4 15 TGTGCCAGCAGCTTGGGCGGCGGGAGTACAGATACGCAGTATTTT CASSLGGGSTDTQYF
. TRBD1 TRBJ1-2 TRBV18 15 TGTGCCAGCTCACCCCTGGACAGGGGGGACTATGGCTACACCTTC CASSPLDRGDYGYTF
. . TRBJ1-3 TRBV5-4 18 TGTGCCAGCAGCTTAGGGGTTACCGGGCCAGCCTCTGGAAACACCATATATTTT CASSLGVTGPASGNTIYF
. . TRBJ2-7 TRBV27 14 TGTGCCAGCAGTTCCGACTGGCCCTCCTACGAGCAGTACTTC CASSSDWPSYEQYF
. . TRBJ2-1 TRBV5-1 13 TGCGCCAGCAGCTGGATGAGCTACAATGAGCAGTTCTTC CASSWMSYNEQFF
. . TRBJ1-2 TRBV20-1 11 TGCAGTGCTACCGGGGCGGGTGGCTACACCTTC CSATGAGGYTF
. . TRBJ1-3 TRBV7-9 14 TGTGCCAGCAGCCGCGGGACGGAAGGAAACACCATATATTTT CASSRGTEGNTIYF
. . TRBJ1-1 TRBV18 13 TGTGCCAGCTCACCAAGGTTGGTTACTGAAGCTTTCTTT CASSPRLVTEAFF
. . TRBJ2-7 TRBV7-2 14 TGTGCCAGCAGCTTAAAATTCTCAGGAGCCGAGCAGTACTTC CASSLKFSGAEQYF
. . TRBJ2-7 TRBV5-6 13 TGTGCCAGCAGCTTGGACAGGGACCACGAGCAGTACTTC CASSLDRDHEQYF
few . TRBJ1-1 TRBV5-1 13 TGCGCCAGCAGCTTGGTATACTACACTGAAGCTTTCTTT CASSLVYYTEAFF
. . TRBJ1-1 TRBV30 12 TGTGCCTGGAGCGAAGTGAACACTGAAGCTTTCTTT CAWSEVNTEAFF
. . TRBJ1-1 TRBV14 13 TGTGCCAGCAGCTACTTGGGAGGAACTGAAGCTTTCTTT CASSYLGGTEAFF
. TRBD2 TRBJ2-7 TRBV10-3 14 TGTGCCACCTTGGAGGGACTAGGCCCCTACGAGCAGTACTTC CATLEGLGPYEQYF
. . TRBJ1-6 TRBV18 14 TGTGCCAGCTCACCACAGGGGGTGAATTCACCCCTCCACTTT CASSPQGVNSPLHF
. . TRBJ1-4 TRBV30 13 TGTGCCTGGAGCGCCGGCGGCGGTGAAAAACTGTTTTTT CAWSAGGGEKLFF